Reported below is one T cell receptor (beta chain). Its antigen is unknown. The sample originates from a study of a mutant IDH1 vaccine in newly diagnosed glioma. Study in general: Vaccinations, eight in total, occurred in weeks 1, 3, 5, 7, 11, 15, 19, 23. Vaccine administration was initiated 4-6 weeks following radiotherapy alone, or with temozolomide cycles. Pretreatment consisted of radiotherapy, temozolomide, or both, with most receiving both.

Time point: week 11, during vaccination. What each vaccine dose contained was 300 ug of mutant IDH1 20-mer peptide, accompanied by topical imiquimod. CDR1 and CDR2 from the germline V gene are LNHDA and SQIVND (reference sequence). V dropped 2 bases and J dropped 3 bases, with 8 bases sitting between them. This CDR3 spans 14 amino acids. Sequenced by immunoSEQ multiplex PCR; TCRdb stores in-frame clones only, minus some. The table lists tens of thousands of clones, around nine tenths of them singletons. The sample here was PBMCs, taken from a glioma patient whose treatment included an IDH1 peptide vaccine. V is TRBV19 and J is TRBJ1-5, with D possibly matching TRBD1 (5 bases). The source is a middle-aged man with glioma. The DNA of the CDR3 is TGTGCCAGTAGTATACGGGACTACAATCAGCCCCAGCATTTT. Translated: CASSIRDYNQPQHF. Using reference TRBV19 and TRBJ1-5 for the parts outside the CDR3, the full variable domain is DGGITQSPKYLFRKEGQNVTLSCEQNLNHDAMYWYRQDPGQGLRLIYYSQIVNDFQKGDIAEGYSVSREKKESFPLTVTSAQKNPTAFYLCASSIRDYNQPQHFGDGTRLSIL.